The 10 T cell receptor beta chains below come from one sample, sequenced in a study of CD4+ T cells in melanoma. The data were produced by immunoSEQ multiplex PCR, yet TCRdb's version contains in-frame clones alone and is incomplete. The profile covers fewer than 55,000 clones, with about 91% appearing a single time and over 9.5% taken by the ten largest. The sequencing input was peripheral blood. These TCRs come from a human donor with melanoma.

The chain has TRBV9 and TRBJ2-3; 7 bases match TRBD2. CDR1 is SGDLS and CDR2 is YYNGEE in the germline V gene. The trim removed 0 bases at V and 2 bases at J, leaving 18 bases unmatched. The CDR3 loop spans 20 amino acids. The CDR3 reads CASSVGGGSSGAIDTDTQYF. DNA of the CDR3: TGTGCCAGCAGCGTAGGGGGAGGGAGTAGTGGGGCTATTGACACAGATACGCAGTATTTT.

This clone was detected only once. The chain is built from TRBV11-2 and TRBJ2-3, with D perhaps being TRBD1 or TRBD2 (6 bases each). V lost 1 base and J lost 0, with 17 bases in between. The germline V gene encodes CDR1 SGHAT and CDR2 FQNNGV. This CDR3 is 18 amino acids long. The CDR3 spells CASSLGRGRGPSTDTQYF. Written as DNA, the CDR3 is TGTGCCAGCAGCTTAGGCAGGGGTCGGGGGCCTAGCACAGATACGCAGTATTTT.

This clone appeared once. The chain links TRBV5-1 to TRBJ2-7; TRBD1 agrees at 7 bases. This CDR3 is built from 16 residues. The junction had 6 bases not matched to a gene; V was cut back by 0 bases and J by 0 bases. In germline, CDR1 is SGHRS, CDR2 YFSETQ. CDR3 nucleotides: TGCGCCAGCAGCTTGGGACAGGGTAGGAGCTCCTACGAGCAGTACTTC. It specifies CASSLGQGRSSYEQYF.

This clone was picked up a small number of times. The rearrangement links TRBV5-1 to TRBJ2-2, with unresolved D. The CDR3 length is 15 residues. The germline V gene encodes CDR1 SGHRS and CDR2 YFSETQ. The V gene lost 0 bases and the J gene lost 4 bases, with 10 bases spanning the gap. The CDR3 reads CASSLAVGATGELFF. CDR3 sequence (DNA): TGCGCCAGCAGCTTGGCCGTTGGAGCCACCGGGGAGCTGTTTTTT. Looking up the rest from reference TRBV5-1 and TRBJ2-2 gives the full variable domain: KAGVTQTPRYLIKTRGQQVTLSCSPISGHRSVSWYQQTPGQGLQFLFEYFSETQRNKGNFPGRFSGRQFSNSRSEMNVSTLELGDSALYLCASSLAVGATGELFFGEGSRLTVL.

This clone was seen only a few times. The chain uses TRBV20-1 and TRBJ1-1, with a possible D match to TRBD1 (6 bases). Per germline, CDR1 DFQATT and CDR2 SNEGSKA (reference sequence). Trimming cost V 4 bases and J 7 bases, with 10 bases left between them. This CDR3 has 11 amino acids. The CDR3 bases are TGCAGTGCTAAACAGGACAGTGAAGCTTTCTTT. This gives the protein CSAKQDSEAFF.

The CDR3 loop reads CASSFPQRSYNEQFF. Here the CDR3 DNA reads TGCGCCAGCAGCTTCCCCCAGCGCTCCTACAATGAGCAGTTCTTC. This chain links TRBV5-1 with TRBJ2-1; D unresolved. The CDR3 is 15 residues long. Germline V gene lookup returns CDR1 SGHRS and CDR2 YFSETQ. V dropped 2 bases and J dropped 0 bases, with 9 bases sitting between them. Using reference TRBV5-1 and TRBJ2-1 for the parts outside the CDR3, the full variable domain is KAGVTQTPRYLIKTRGQQVTLSCSPISGHRSVSWYQQTPGQGLQFLFEYFSETQRNKGNFPGRFSGRQFSNSRSEMNVSTLELGDSALYLCASSFPQRSYNEQFFGPGTRLTVL.

This chain links TRBV29-1 with TRBJ1-1; D gene ambiguous. The CDR3 is 14 amino acids. V shed 1 base and J shed 0 bases, with 9 bases lying between them. Germline values: CDR1 SQVTM, CDR2 ANQGSEA. The CDR3, as DNA: TGCAGCGTTGAAGGTCTACGGGTGAACACTGAAGCTTTCTTT. This translates into CSVEGLRVNTEAFF.

This clone was observed a single time. The chain carries TRBV6-6 and TRBJ2-1, with no clear D. V shed 7 bases and J shed 8 bases, with 9 bases lying between them. CDR3 size: 11 residues. CDR1 is MNHNY, CDR2 SVGAGI, per germline (reference sequence). In nucleotides, the CDR3 is TGTGCCAGCACCGACAAGGATGAGCAGTTCTTC. Residues: CASTDKDEQFF.

This chain connects TRBV7-9 to TRBJ2-7; D is unresolved. The CDR3 is 14 residues long. V was cut by 3 bases and J by 2 bases, with 11 bases left in between. The germline V gene encodes CDR1 SEHNR and CDR2 FQNEAQ (reference sequence). CDR3 in DNA: TGTGCCAGCAGCTTGTCTGGGTCAACCTACGAGCAGTACTTC. Protein product: CASSLSGSTYEQYF.

This clone was found once. This rearrangement joins TRBV7-3 to TRBJ2-1, with D possibly matching TRBD2 (6 bases). CDR1 and CDR2 (germline): SGHTA, FQGTGA. Between the trimmed V and J ends, which lost 5 bases and 1 base, there was a span of 15 bases. The CDR3 is made up of 16 amino acids. The CDR3 bases are TGTGCCAGCAGCCCTCTCCTAGCGACTTCCTACAATGAGCAGTTCTTC. Amino acids: CASSPLLATSYNEQFF.